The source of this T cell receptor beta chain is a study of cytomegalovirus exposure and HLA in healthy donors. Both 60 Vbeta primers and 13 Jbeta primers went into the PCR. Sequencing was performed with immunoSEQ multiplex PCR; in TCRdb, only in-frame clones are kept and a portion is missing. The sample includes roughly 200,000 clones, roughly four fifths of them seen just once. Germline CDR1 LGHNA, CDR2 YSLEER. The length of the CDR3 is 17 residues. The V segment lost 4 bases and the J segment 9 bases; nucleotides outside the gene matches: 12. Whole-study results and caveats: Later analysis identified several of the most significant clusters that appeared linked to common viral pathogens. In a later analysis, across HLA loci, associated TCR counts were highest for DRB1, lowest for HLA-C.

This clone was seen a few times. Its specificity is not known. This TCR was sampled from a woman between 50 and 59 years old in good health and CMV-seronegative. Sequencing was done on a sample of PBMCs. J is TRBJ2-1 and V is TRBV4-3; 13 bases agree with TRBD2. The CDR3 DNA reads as TGCGCCAGCAGCCCCTACTTACTAGCGGGGGGGATGGTTGAGCAGTTCTTC. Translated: CASSPYLLAGGMVEQFF.